This entry describes one T cell receptor (beta chain). The sample is drawn from a study of blood T cell repertoires in COVID-19. In the study overall: Sources were T cells, B-cell-depleted T cells, or PBMCs; the material itself was cDNA or gDNA.

Trimming took 6 bases from V and 1 from J, leaving 16 bases between them. This CDR3 is 15 amino acids long. Germline V gene data show CDR1 as LNHDA and CDR2 as SQIVND (reference sequence). Using immunoSEQ multiplex PCR, the repertoire was profiled, and TCRdb retains in-frame clones only, with some absent. The table shows 51,000 or so clones, with around nine tenths occurring only once. Sequences were obtained from peripheral blood. This rearrangement joins TRBV19 to TRBJ2-7; D is perhaps TRBD1 (6 bases). The receptor was derived from a man older than 75 with active or convalescent COVID-19. This CDR3 is CASRSETGVSYEQYF. The CDR3 DNA reads TGTGCCAGTAGGTCCGAGACAGGAGTTTCCTACGAGCAGTACTTC. The whole variable domain, remainder taken from reference TRBV19 and TRBJ2-7, is DGGITQSPKYLFRKEGQNVTLSCEQNLNHDAMYWYRQDPGQGLRLIYYSQIVNDFQKGDIAEGYSVSREKKESFPLTVTSAQKNPTAFYLCASRSETGVSYEQYFGPGTRLTVT.